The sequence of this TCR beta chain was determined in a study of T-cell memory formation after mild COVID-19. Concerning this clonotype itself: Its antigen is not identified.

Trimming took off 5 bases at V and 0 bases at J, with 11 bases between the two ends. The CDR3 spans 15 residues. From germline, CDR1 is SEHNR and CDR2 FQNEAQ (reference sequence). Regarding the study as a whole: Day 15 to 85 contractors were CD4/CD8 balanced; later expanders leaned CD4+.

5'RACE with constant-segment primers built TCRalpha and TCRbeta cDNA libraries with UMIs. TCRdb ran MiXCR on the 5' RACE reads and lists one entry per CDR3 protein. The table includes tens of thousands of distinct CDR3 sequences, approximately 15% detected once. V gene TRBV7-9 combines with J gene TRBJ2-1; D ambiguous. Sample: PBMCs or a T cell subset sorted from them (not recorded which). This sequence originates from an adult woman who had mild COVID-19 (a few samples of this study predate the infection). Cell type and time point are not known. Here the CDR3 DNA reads TGTGCCAGCAGCCCCGGAAGTGACTCCTACAATGAGCAGTTCTTC. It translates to CASSPGSDSYNEQFF.